The 13 T cell receptor beta chains listed next were all sequenced from one sample in a study. TCRdb fed the 5' RACE reads into MiXCR, producing one record per CDR3 protein. Among roughly 50,000 distinct CDR3 sequences listed, approximately 24% were seen once. Sequencing was performed on tumor-infiltrating naive CD4+ T cells sorted from the breast tumor. Subset indicated: naive CD4+ T cells, CD4+CD45RA+CD25-. The source is a female donor with breast cancer.

This clonotype was detected a few times. The chain recombines TRBV12-3 or TRBV12-4 with TRBJ2-1; 8 bases map to TRBD2. The CDR3 is made up of 14 amino acids. J was trimmed by 7 bases and V by 6 bases; bases with no gene match: 8. In DNA, the CDR3 is TGTGCCAGCAGGGGGACTAGGGGGTGGAATGAGCAGTTCTTC. It codes for CASRGTRGWNEQFF.

This clonotype was observed at least ten times. CDR3 nucleotides: TGTGCCAGCAGTTACAGGGTGAACACTGAAGCTTTCTTT. Translated: CASSYRVNTEAFF. The rearrangement links TRBV6-5 to TRBJ1-1; D uncertain. Between the trimmed V and J ends, which lost 2 bases and 0 bases, there was a span of 4 bases. CDR1 MNHEY and CDR2 SVGAGI come from the germline V gene. This CDR3 is built from 13 residues.

Of note for this clonotype: Just one base apart from a much larger clone, this may be a read error. A read error is likely, as this CDR3 ends without the conserved phenylalanine or tryptophan. The DNA for the CDR3 is TGTGCCAGCAGCTTGATCTGGGGTTACCAAGAGACCCAGTACATC. This codes for CASSLIWGYQETQYI. This chain links TRBV7-2 with TRBJ2-5; D remains unclear. Per the germline V gene, CDR1 is SGHTA and CDR2 is FQGNSA. This CDR3 region has 15 residues. Trimming shortened V by 3 bases and J by 0 bases, and 11 bases separated the two germline ends.

This clonotype was seen a handful of times. J is TRBJ2-5 and V is TRBV10-3, with 9 bases matching TRBD1. CDR1 is ENHRY, CDR2 SYGVKD, per germline. Germline trimming cut 0 bases from V and 6 bases from J; bases unmatched to any gene: 17. The CDR3 totals 19 residues. CDR3 residues: CAISESLSGGGTGSKTQYF. For the CDR3, the DNA is TGTGCCATCAGTGAGTCGCTGAGTGGTGGCGGGACAGGGTCGAAGACCCAGTACTTC.

This clonotype appeared a few times. The genes are TRBV20-1 and TRBJ2-1; 10 bases agree with TRBD2. This CDR3 region has 15 residues. The germline V gene encodes CDR1 DFQATT and CDR2 SNEGSKA (reference sequence). The V and J ends lost 6 bases and 4 bases, in that order; junction bases with no gene match: 9. The CDR3 protein is CSALPWTSGYNEQFF. The CDR3 nucleotides read TGCAGTGCACTCCCTTGGACTAGCGGATACAATGAGCAGTTCTTC.

CDR3: CATSDTGGWGAFF. The CDR3 coding sequence is TGTGCCACCAGTGATACAGGCGGGTGGGGAGCTTTCTTT. The rearrangement joins TRBV24-1 to TRBJ1-1; D is possibly TRBD1 (5 bases). Germline loops: CDR1 KGHDR, CDR2 SFDVKD. V was clipped by 3 bases and J by 10 bases, with 14 bases between them. This CDR3 is built from 13 residues.

Only a few counts were recorded for this clonotype. This rearrangement joins TRBV6-6 to TRBJ2-2, with D unclear. The CDR3 loop spans 12 amino acids. Germline V CDR1 and CDR2: MNHNY, SVGAGI (reference sequence). The V and J ends lost 2 bases and 7 bases respectively, with 5 bases between them. The CDR3 loop is CASSYEIGELFF. CDR3 sequence (DNA): TGTGCCAGCAGTTACGAGATCGGGGAGCTGTTTTTT.

This chain joins TRBV5-1 and TRBJ2-3, with D unresolved. V gave up 0 bases and J gave up 2 bases, with 16 bases separating them. Germline V gives CDR1 SGHRS, CDR2 YFSETQ. CDR3 size: 17 residues. The CDR3: CASSLGARHGITDTQYF. CDR3 DNA sequence: TGCGCCAGCAGCTTGGGCGCAAGACATGGAATCACAGATACGCAGTATTTT. The full variable domain, its missing parts supplied by reference TRBV5-1 and TRBJ2-3, is KAGVTQTPRYLIKTRGQQVTLSCSPISGHRSVSWYQQTPGQGLQFLFEYFSETQRNKGNFPGRFSGRQFSNSRSEMNVSTLELGDSALYLCASSLGARHGITDTQYFGPGTRLTVL.

This clonotype showed up just a few times. The rearrangement links TRBV20-1 to TRBJ2-5; D uncertain. The germline V gene has CDR1 DFQATT and CDR2 SNEGSKA (reference sequence). The V end was cut by 5 bases, the J end by 2 bases, with 12 bases between. The length of the CDR3 is 13 residues. CDR3 sequence reads: CSAADATQETQYF. In DNA form, the CDR3 reads TGCAGTGCTGCGGACGCTACGCAAGAGACCCAGTACTTC.

Worth noting for this clonotype: This sequence may be a read error, since a much larger clone differs from it by one base. This rearrangement joins TRBV10-3 to TRBJ2-2; D is undetermined. V lost 10 bases, J lost 5 bases, and 8 bases lay in between. The CDR3 contains 11 residues. Germline V gene data show CDR1 as ENHRY and CDR2 as SYGVKD. CDR3: CASGWTGELFF. CDR3 nucleotide sequence: TGTGCCAGCGGATGGACCGGGGAGCTGTTTTTT.

The J gene is TRBJ2-7, the V gene TRBV27; tentative D call: TRBD1 (5 bases). CDR1 MNHEY and CDR2 SMNVEV come from the germline V gene (reference sequence). The length of the CDR3 is 17 residues. Between the trimmed V and J ends, which lost 1 base and 0 bases, there was a span of 16 bases. The DNA for the CDR3 is TGTGCCAGCAGTTTATTAGGGGCCGGCGGTCGCTCCTACGAGCAGTACTTC. Residues: CASSLLGAGGRSYEQYF.

In this sample, this clonotype turned up a few times. CDR3: CASSLRPSGTGELFF. CDR3 coding DNA: TGTGCCAGCAGCTTACGACCCTCGGGCACCGGGGAGCTGTTTTTT. V gene TRBV7-3 combines with J gene TRBJ2-2; D unclear. The CDR3 length is 15 residues. V was trimmed by 2 bases and J by 4 bases, leaving 11 bases between them. Looked up from germline, CDR1 is SGHTA and CDR2 is FQGTGA.

CDR3 coding DNA: TGTGCCAGCAGTGAAGTGGCTAGCGGGACCCACGAGCAGTACTTC. Translated: CASSEVASGTHEQYF. V and J are TRBV2 and TRBJ2-7; TRBD2 matches at 9 bases. V trimming: 1 base; J trimming: 5 bases; junction bases outside the gene matches: 6. The CDR3 contains 15 residues. The V gene's germline CDR1 is SNHLY and CDR2 FYNNEI.